The 15 T cell receptor beta chains below were found in one sample sequenced in a study of vaccination and CD4 T cells after COVID-19. Sequence data for DNA of cultured CD4+ T cells were generated by the Oncomine TCR Beta short-read assay. TCRdb itself ran the PCR reads through MiXCR, one entry per CDR3 protein. The table shows 8,500 to 10,000 distinct CDR3 sequences, with around 50% occurring only once. Described treatment: approximately nine-day PBMC culture with coronavirus spike peptide pools or control peptides (ViraFEST assay). Their target antigens are unknown. Sequenced input: CD4+ T cells from blood, cultured in vitro. These receptors were obtained from a human donor who had recovered from COVID-19.

The chain carries TRBV7-2 and TRBJ1-1; perhaps TRBD1 as D (6 bases). The germline gives CDR1 SGHTA, CDR2 FQGNSA. Trimming removed 6 bases at V and 4 bases at J, with 21 bases between. The CDR3 spans 16 residues. The CDR3 nucleotides are TGTGCCAGCAGGCCGGGGTGGGGGGCTCGTGGCACTGAAGCTTTCTTT. Its protein product is CASRPGWGARGTEAFF.

This clonotype counts as medium-sized. This sequence joins TRBV10-3 and TRBJ2-7; D is possibly TRBD2 (6 bases). Trimming removed 6 bases at V and 5 bases at J, with 23 bases between. The CDR3 contains 16 residues. Germline CDR1 is ENHRY and CDR2 is SYGVKD. The CDR3 reads CAIRATSISVMDEQYF. CDR3 coding DNA: TGTGCCATCAGAGCGACTAGTATCAGCGTTATGGACGAGCAGTACTTC.

V is TRBV18 and J is TRBJ1-2; TRBD1 matches 9 bases. Unmatched junction bases numbered 14, after V lost 2 bases and J lost 4 bases. Germline V gene sequence: CDR1 KGHSH, CDR2 LQKENI. The CDR3 runs 18 residues. In DNA form, the CDR3 reads TGTGCCAGCTCACCAAAAACCGGGACAGGGAGTCCTCCCTATGGCTACACCTTC. It translates to CASSPKTGTGSPPYGYTF.

This sequence joins TRBV18 and TRBJ2-7, with 9 bases fitting TRBD1. Trimming cost V 3 bases and J 7 bases; bases outside gene matches: 7. The CDR3 runs to 14 residues. Germline loops: CDR1 KGHSH, CDR2 LQKENI. The CDR3 DNA reads as TGTGCCAGCTCACCTTCGGGACAGGGTCGGGAGCAGTACTTC. This sequence encodes CASSPSGQGREQYF. The full variable domain, its missing parts supplied by reference TRBV18 and TRBJ2-7, is NAGVMQNPRHLVRRRGQEARLRCSPMKGHSHVYWYRQLPEEGLKFMVYLQKENIIDESGMPKERFSAEFPKEGPSILRIQQVVRGDSAAYFCASSPSGQGREQYFGPGTRLTVT.

The V and J genes are TRBV4-2 and TRBJ1-1; a weak D match, TRBD1 (6 bases). This CDR3 spans 15 amino acids. V shed 4 bases and J shed 5 bases, with 17 bases lying between them. The germline CDR1 and CDR2 sequences are LGHNA and YNFKEQ. Here the CDR3 DNA reads TGTGCCAGCAGCCGAGCAATTGACAGGACGACTGAAGCTTTCTTT. Its protein product is CASSRAIDRTTEAFF.

This clonotype has a handful of counts. This chain links TRBV20-1 with TRBJ1-1, with 7 bases matching TRBD1. V shed 1 base, J shed 4 bases, and the junction held 9 bases outside the gene matches. The CDR3 is made up of 15 amino acids. CDR1 DFQATT and CDR2 SNEGSKA come from the germline V gene (reference sequence). CDR3 region: CSARGKTGLGTEAFF. The DNA for the CDR3 is TGCAGTGCTAGAGGGAAGACAGGGTTGGGCACTGAAGCTTTCTTT.

This clonotype has a handful of counts. The chain carries TRBV7-8 and TRBJ1-1, with TRBD1 as a possible D gene (6 bases). Germline-derived CDR1 and CDR2 are SGHVS and FQNEAQ. The CDR3 has 14 amino acids. V was trimmed by 0 bases and J by 1 base, leaving 6 bases between them. In DNA, the CDR3 is TGTGCCAGCAGCTTAGCACAGGGGAACACTGAAGCTTTCTTT. This sequence encodes CASSLAQGNTEAFF.

The chain couples TRBV19 to TRBJ1-5; no clear D gene. Germline lookup yields CDR1 LNHDA and CDR2 SQIVND (reference sequence). V lost 4 bases to trimming and J lost 6 bases, with 13 bases between them. The CDR3 loop spans 14 amino acids. The CDR3 DNA is TGTGCCAGTAGTAAACCCCCTAATTCTCAGCCCCAGCATTTT. As protein: CASSKPPNSQPQHF.

This clonotype was counted a few times. The chain carries TRBV10-1 and TRBJ2-2, with 7 nucleotides matching TRBD1. This CDR3 is 12 amino acids long. Trimming took 7 bases from V and 4 from J; bases not matched to a gene: 0. Per the germline V gene, CDR1 is WNHNN and CDR2 is SYGVQD (reference sequence). The CDR3 bases are TGCGCCAGCAACAGGGGCACCGGGGAGCTGTTTTTT. Encoded protein: CASNRGTGELFF.

The chain links TRBV24-1 to TRBJ2-3; D not certain. V was cut by 1 base and J by 0 bases, with 4 bases left in between. Germline V gives CDR1 KGHDR, CDR2 SFDVKD. The CDR3 covers 14 residues. The CDR3 nucleotides are TGTGCCACCAGTGATTTAATAAGCACAGATACGCAGTATTTT. Protein: CATSDLISTDTQYF.

This clonotype occurred a few times. J is TRBJ1-2 and V is TRBV29-1, with 9 bases identical to TRBD1. V lost 5 bases and J lost 6; bases outside the gene matches: 1. This CDR3 comprises 11 residues. The germline V gene encodes CDR1 SQVTM and CDR2 ANQGSEA. The CDR3 protein is CSVTGGDGYTF. CDR3 nucleotide sequence: TGCAGCGTTACAGGGGGCGATGGCTACACCTTC.

This clonotype occurred a few times. The chain carries TRBV6-1 and TRBJ1-1; D might be TRBD1 (5 bases). This CDR3 region has 13 residues. Germline CDR1 and CDR2: MNHNS and SASEGT. Trimming cost V 6 bases and J 2 bases, with 10 bases left between them. Here the CDR3 DNA reads TGTGCCAGCAGGGGGGATGGAAACACTGAAGCTTTCTTT. Its protein product is CASRGDGNTEAFF.

CDR3 DNA: TGTGCCAGCACCCAGGGGCAGGGGGCCCCCTATAATTCACCCCTCCACTTT. Amino acids: CASTQGQGAPYNSPLHF. This chain joins TRBV9 and TRBJ1-6; TRBD1 matches 8 bases. The CDR3 is made up of 17 amino acids. The trim removed 6 bases at V and 2 bases at J, leaving 10 bases unmatched. CDR1 and CDR2 (germline): SGDLS, YYNGEE.

The rearrangement joins TRBV4-1 to TRBJ2-1; TRBD2 matches 10 bases. J was trimmed by 0 bases and V by 1 base; bases with no gene match: 3. The CDR3 length is 17 residues. The germline CDR1 and CDR2 sequences are MGHRA and YSYEKL. This CDR3 reads CASSQGLAGPSYNEQFF. Here the CDR3 DNA reads TGCGCCAGCAGCCAAGGACTAGCGGGCCCCTCCTACAATGAGCAGTTCTTC.

The V gene is TRBV30, the J gene TRBJ1-3; 9 positions agree with TRBD1. The germline V gene has CDR1 GTSNPN and CDR2 SVGIG (reference sequence). The CDR3 has 14 residues. V lost 4 bases to trimming and J lost 5 bases; unmatched junction nucleotides: 6. CDR3 region: CAWKGGTGRNTIYF. CDR3 nucleotide sequence: TGTGCCTGGAAAGGGGGGACAGGGCGAAACACCATATATTTT.